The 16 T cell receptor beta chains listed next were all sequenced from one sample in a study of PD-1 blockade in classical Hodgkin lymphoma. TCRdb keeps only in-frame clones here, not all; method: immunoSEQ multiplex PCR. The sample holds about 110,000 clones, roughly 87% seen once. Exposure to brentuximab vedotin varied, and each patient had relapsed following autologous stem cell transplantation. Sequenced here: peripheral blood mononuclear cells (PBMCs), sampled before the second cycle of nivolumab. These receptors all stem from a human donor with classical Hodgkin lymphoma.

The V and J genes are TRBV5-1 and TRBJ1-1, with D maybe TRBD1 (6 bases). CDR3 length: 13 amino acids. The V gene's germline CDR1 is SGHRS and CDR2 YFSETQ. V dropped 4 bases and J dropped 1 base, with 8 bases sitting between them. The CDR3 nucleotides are TGCGCCAGCAGCAAGGGACAGAACACTGAAGCTTTCTTT. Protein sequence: CASSKGQNTEAFF.

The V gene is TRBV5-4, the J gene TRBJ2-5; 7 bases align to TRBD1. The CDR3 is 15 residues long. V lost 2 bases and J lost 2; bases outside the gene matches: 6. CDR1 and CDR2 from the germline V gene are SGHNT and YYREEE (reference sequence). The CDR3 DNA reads TGTGCCAGCAGCTTTGGTGGGACAGCACAAGAGACCCAGTACTTC. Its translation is CASSFGGTAQETQYF.

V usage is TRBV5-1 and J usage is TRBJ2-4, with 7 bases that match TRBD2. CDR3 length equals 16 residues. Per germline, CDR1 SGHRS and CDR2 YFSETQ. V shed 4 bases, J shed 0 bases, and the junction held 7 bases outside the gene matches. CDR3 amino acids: CASSPTSGVAKNIQYF. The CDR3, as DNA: TGCGCCAGCAGCCCAACCAGCGGGGTAGCCAAAAACATTCAGTACTTC.

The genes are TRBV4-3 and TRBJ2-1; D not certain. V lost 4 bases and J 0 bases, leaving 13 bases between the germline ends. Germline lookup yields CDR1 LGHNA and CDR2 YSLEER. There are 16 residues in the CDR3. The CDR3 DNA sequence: TGCGCCAGCAGCCCCCACGGCACGAGCTCCTACAATGAGCAGTTCTTC. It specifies CASSPHGTSSYNEQFF.

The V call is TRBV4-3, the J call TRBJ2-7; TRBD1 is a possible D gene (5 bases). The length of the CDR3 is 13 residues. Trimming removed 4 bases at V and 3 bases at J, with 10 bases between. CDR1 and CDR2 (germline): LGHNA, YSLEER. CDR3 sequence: CASSLEQDYEQYF. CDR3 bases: TGCGCCAGCAGCCTAGAACAGGACTACGAGCAGTACTTC.

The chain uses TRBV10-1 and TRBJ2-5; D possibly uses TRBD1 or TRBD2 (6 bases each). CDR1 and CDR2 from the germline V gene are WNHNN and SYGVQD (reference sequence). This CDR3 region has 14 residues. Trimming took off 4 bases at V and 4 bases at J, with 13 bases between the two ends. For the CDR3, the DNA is TGCGCCAGCAGTGGTGGGGGGCGCGGAGAGACCCAGTACTTC. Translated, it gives CASSGGGRGETQYF.

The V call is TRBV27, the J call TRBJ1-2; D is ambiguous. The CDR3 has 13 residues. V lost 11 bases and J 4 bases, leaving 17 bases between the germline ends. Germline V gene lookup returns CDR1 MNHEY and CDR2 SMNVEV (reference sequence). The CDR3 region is CASGPFGGYGYTF. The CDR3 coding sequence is TGTGCCTCGGGTCCTTTCGGTGGCTATGGCTACACCTTC.

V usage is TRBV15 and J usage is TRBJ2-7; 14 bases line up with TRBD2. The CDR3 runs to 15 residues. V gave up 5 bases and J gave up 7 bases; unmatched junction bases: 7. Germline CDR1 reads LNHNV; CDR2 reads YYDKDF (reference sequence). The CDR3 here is CATSGGTSGSREQYF. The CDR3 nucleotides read TGTGCCACCAGCGGAGGGACTAGCGGGAGTAGGGAGCAGTACTTC.

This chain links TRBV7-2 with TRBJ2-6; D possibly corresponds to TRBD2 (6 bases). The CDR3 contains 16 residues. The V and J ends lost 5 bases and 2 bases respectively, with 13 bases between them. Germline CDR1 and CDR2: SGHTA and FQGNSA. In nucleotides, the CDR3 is TGTGCCAGCAGCCCCATCTGGGGGGCTGGGGCCAACGTCCTGACTTTC. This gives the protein CASSPIWGAGANVLTF.

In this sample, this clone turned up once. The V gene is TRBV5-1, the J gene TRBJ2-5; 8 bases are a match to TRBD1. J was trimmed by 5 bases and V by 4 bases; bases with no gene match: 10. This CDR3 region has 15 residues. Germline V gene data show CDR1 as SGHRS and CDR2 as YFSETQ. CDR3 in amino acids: CASSPDRGVAETQYF. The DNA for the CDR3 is TGCGCCAGCAGCCCCGACAGGGGAGTTGCGGAGACCCAGTACTTC.

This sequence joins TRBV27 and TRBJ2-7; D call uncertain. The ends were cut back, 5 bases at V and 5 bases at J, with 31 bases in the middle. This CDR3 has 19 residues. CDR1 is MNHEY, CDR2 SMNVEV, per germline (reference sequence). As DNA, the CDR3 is TGTGCCAGCAGTCCGGCGGCGGCCACACTTTACATGGTAACCGACGAGCAGTACTTC. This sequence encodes CASSPAAATLYMVTDEQYF.

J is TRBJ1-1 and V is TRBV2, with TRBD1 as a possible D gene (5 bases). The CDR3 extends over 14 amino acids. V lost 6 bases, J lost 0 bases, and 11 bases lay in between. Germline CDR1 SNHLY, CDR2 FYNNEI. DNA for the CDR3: TGTGCCAGCAGGTACAGGCTCATGAACACTGAAGCTTTCTTT. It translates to CASRYRLMNTEAFF.

The CDR3 DNA follows: TGTGCCACCAGCGAGGGCTATTCGAGGAGCTCCTACGAGCAGTACTTC. Amino acid sequence: CATSEGYSRSSYEQYF. The chain has TRBV15 and TRBJ2-7; a possible D gene is TRBD2 (5 bases). The CDR3 covers 16 residues. V was cut by 5 bases and J by 0 bases, with 17 bases left in between. Looked up from germline, CDR1 is LNHNV and CDR2 is YYDKDF (reference sequence). Full variable domain (missing parts from reference TRBV15 and TRBJ2-7): DAMVIQNPRYQVTQFGKPVTLSCSQTLNHNVMYWYQQKSSQAPKLLFHYYDKDFNNEADTPDNFQSRRPNTSFCFLDIRSPGLGDTAMYLCATSEGYSRSSYEQYFGPGTRLTVT.

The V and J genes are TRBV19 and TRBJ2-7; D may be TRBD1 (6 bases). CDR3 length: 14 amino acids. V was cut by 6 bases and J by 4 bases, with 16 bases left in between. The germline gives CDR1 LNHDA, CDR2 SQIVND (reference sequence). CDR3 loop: CASSLDSLTYEQYF. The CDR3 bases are TGTGCCAGTAGCTTGGACAGTCTAACATACGAGCAGTACTTC. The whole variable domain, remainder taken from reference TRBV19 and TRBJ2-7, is DGGITQSPKYLFRKEGQNVTLSCEQNLNHDAMYWYRQDPGQGLRLIYYSQIVNDFQKGDIAEGYSVSREKKESFPLTVTSAQKNPTAFYLCASSLDSLTYEQYFGPGTRLTVT.

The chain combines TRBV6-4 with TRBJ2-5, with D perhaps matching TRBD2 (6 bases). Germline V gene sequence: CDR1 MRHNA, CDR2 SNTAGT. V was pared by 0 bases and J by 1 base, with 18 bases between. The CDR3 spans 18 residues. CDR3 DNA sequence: TGTGCCAGCAGTGACTCTCCAAGGGACTGCCAGTCCCAAGAGACCCAGTACTTC. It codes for CASSDSPRDCQSQETQYF.

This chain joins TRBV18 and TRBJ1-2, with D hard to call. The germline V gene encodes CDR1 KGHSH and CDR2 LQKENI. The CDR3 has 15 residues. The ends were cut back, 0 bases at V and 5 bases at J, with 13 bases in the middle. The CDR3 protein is CASSPPPTRPYGYTF. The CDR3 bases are TGTGCCAGCTCACCACCTCCTACCCGACCATATGGCTACACCTTC. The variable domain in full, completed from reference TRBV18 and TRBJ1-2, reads NAGVMQNPRHLVRRRGQEARLRCSPMKGHSHVYWYRQLPEEGLKFMVYLQKENIIDESGMPKERFSAEFPKEGPSILRIQQVVRGDSAAYFCASSPPPTRPYGYTFGSGTRLTVV.